One sample yielded the 32 T cell receptor beta chains listed below, sequenced in a study of blood T cell repertoires in COVID-19. Assay used: immunoSEQ multiplex PCR; TCRdb lists only in-frame clones, some missing. The data show about 34,000 clones, 60% to 80% seen once. Specimen: peripheral blood. Receptors were obtained from a woman aged 60-75 years with acute or convalescent COVID-19.

This chain joins TRBV27 and TRBJ2-7; a possible D gene is TRBD1 (5 bases). Per the germline V gene, CDR1 is MNHEY and CDR2 is SMNVEV (reference sequence). Trimming removed 5 bases from V and 0 bases from J, with 8 bases in between. The CDR3 extends over 13 amino acids. The CDR3 region has the DNA TGTGCCAGCAGTCGCCAGGGCTCCTACGAGCAGTACTTC. It yields the protein CASSRQGSYEQYF.

V usage is TRBV29-1 and J usage is TRBJ2-7; 7 bases agree with TRBD1. This CDR3 contains 16 residues. Trimming cost V 7 bases and J 1 base; bases outside gene matches: 16. Germline V CDR1 and CDR2: SQVTM, ANQGSEA. The CDR3 sequence is CSARGRETGPSYEQYF. The CDR3 DNA reads TGCAGCGCCCGAGGTAGGGAGACAGGGCCGTCCTACGAGCAGTACTTC.

This clone was seen a single time. The rearrangement links TRBV5-1 to TRBJ2-1; D call uncertain. CDR3 length: 17 amino acids. Germline V gene data show CDR1 as SGHRS and CDR2 as YFSETQ. Trimming left V 6 bases short and J 4 bases short, with 23 bases between. In DNA form, the CDR3 reads TGCGCCAGCACCACGGGTGGTACCGGAACCCTATACAATGAGCAGTTCTTC. Its protein is CASTTGGTGTLYNEQFF.

The CDR3 sequence: CTDRQGLSYEQYF. The CDR3 DNA sequence: TGCACTGACCGGCAGGGCCTATCCTACGAGCAGTACTTC. The chain links TRBV1 to TRBJ2-7; the table calls TRBD1, which could not be checked here. TRBV1 is designated a pseudogene. This CDR3 has 13 amino acids.

A single count supports this clone. The chain is built from TRBV6-5 and TRBJ1-5, with D tentatively TRBD1 (6 bases). The CDR3 totals 15 residues. V shed 5 bases and J shed 6 bases, with 17 bases lying between them. The germline CDR1 and CDR2 sequences are MNHEY and SVGAGI. The CDR3 region has the DNA TGTGCCAGCAGTACGGGCTCGGGGGGCATTCAGCCCCAGCATTTT. Residues: CASSTGSGGIQPQHF.

The chain couples TRBV28 to TRBJ2-7; D gene uncertain. The CDR3 contains 15 residues. CDR1 and CDR2 from the germline V gene are MDHEN and SYDVKM. V lost 1 base and J lost 3, with 13 bases in between. Here the CDR3 DNA reads TGTGCCAGCAGTTTATTCGGAGTCGTCGGCTACGAGCAGTACTTC. Translation: CASSLFGVVGYEQYF.

This sequence joins TRBV6-5 and TRBJ2-7; maybe TRBD1 (5 bases). The CDR3 consists of 16 residues. Trimming stripped 0 bases from V and 0 bases from J, with 12 bases between. Germline CDR1 and CDR2: MNHEY and SVGAGI. The CDR3 region is CASSYSTGVSSYEQYF. In DNA form, the CDR3 reads TGTGCCAGCAGTTACTCCACAGGTGTTAGCTCCTACGAGCAGTACTTC.

The chain has TRBV10-2 and TRBJ1-2; the D is unclear. The CDR3 is 14 residues long. Germline V gene sequence: CDR1 WSHSY, CDR2 SAAADI. V lost 3 bases to trimming and J lost 4 bases, with 12 bases between them. This CDR3 is CASSEGGPGYGYTF. In nucleotides, the CDR3 is TGCGCCAGCAGTGAAGGAGGACCAGGCTATGGCTACACCTTC.

In this sample, this clone turned up a few times. The chain is built from TRBV11-3 and TRBJ2-6; TRBD2 might be the D (5 bases). This CDR3 is built from 17 residues. V lost 0 bases and J 2 bases, leaving 11 bases between the germline ends. Germline V gene lookup returns CDR1 SGHNT and CDR2 YENEEA. Written as DNA, the CDR3 is TGTGCCAGCAGCTTAGACCGGGGAATCCCTGGGGCCAACGTCCTGACTTTC. It specifies CASSLDRGIPGANVLTF.

The chain employs TRBV27 and TRBJ2-5; possible D gene TRBD2, 6 bases. CDR1 is MNHEY and CDR2 is SMNVEV in the germline V gene (reference sequence). CDR3 length equals 18 residues. Trimming removed 5 bases from V and 1 base from J, with 23 bases in between. CDR3: CASSPEHSGERGQETQYF. The CDR3 region has the DNA TGTGCCAGCAGTCCGGAACACTCGGGGGAGAGGGGCCAAGAGACCCAGTACTTC.

This clone appeared a few times. V usage is TRBV18 and J usage is TRBJ1-6; 7 bases agree with TRBD1. The CDR3 consists of 14 residues. V lost 6 bases, J lost 8 bases, and 7 bases stayed unmatched. The germline CDR1 and CDR2 sequences are KGHSH and LQKENI. CDR3 amino acids: CASSRQGADSPLHF. CDR3 DNA: TGTGCCAGCTCCCGACAGGGCGCCGATTCACCCCTCCACTTT.

The V call is TRBV28, the J call TRBJ1-1; D remains unclear. The CDR3 has 13 residues. Trimming took off 3 bases at V and 5 bases at J, with 10 bases between the two ends. Germline V gene sequence: CDR1 MDHEN, CDR2 SYDVKM. Here the CDR3 reads CASSFPTRTEAFF. The CDR3 coding sequence is TGTGCCAGCAGTTTCCCTACTAGGACTGAAGCTTTCTTT.

The chain carries TRBV19 and TRBJ1-1; TRBD1 agrees at 8 bases. The CDR3 is made up of 15 amino acids. With 1 base clipped from V and 4 bases from J, the junction kept 5 bases outside the gene matches. Germline CDR1 reads LNHDA; CDR2 reads SQIVND (reference sequence). CDR3 sequence: CASSIVPGGGTEAFF. The CDR3 coding sequence is TGTGCCAGTAGTATAGTCCCAGGGGGCGGCACTGAAGCTTTCTTT.

The chain is built from TRBV27 and TRBJ2-7; possible D gene TRBD1, 5 bases. The CDR3 loop spans 12 amino acids. Trimming took off 2 bases at V and 4 bases at J, with 6 bases between the two ends. Germline lookup yields CDR1 MNHEY and CDR2 SMNVEV (reference sequence). CDR3 amino acids: CASSLQGYEQYF. The CDR3 region has the DNA TGTGCCAGCAGTTTACAGGGTTACGAGCAGTACTTC.

V gene TRBV7-9 combines with J gene TRBJ1-2; perhaps TRBD1 as D (6 bases). Germline V gives CDR1 SEHNR, CDR2 FQNEAQ (reference sequence). V lost 5 bases and J lost 2, with 12 bases in between. This CDR3 contains 14 residues. In nucleotides, the CDR3 is TGTGCCAGCAGCAGACCCGGGACAAACTATGGCTACACCTTC. Translating gives CASSRPGTNYGYTF. The full variable domain, its missing parts supplied by reference TRBV7-9 and TRBJ1-2, is DTGVSQNPRHKITKRGQNVTFRCDPISEHNRLYWYRQTLGQGPEFLTYFQNEAQLEKSRLLSDRFSAERPKGSFSTLEIQRTEQGDSAMYLCASSRPGTNYGYTFGSGTRLTVV.

The chain combines TRBV5-4 with TRBJ1-1; 8 bases align to TRBD1. From germline, CDR1 is SGHNT and CDR2 YYREEE (reference sequence). Trimming took 2 bases from V and 6 from J; bases not matched to a gene: 3. The CDR3 covers 13 residues. The CDR3 bases are TGTGCCAGCAGCTTCTGGACAGGGTCTGAAGCTTTCTTT. Translated, it gives CASSFWTGSEAFF. The entire variable domain, with the rest obtained from reference TRBV5-4 and TRBJ1-1, is as follows: ETGVTQSPTHLIKTRGQQVTLRCSSQSGHNTVSWYQQALGQGPQFIFQYYREEENGRGNFPPRFSGLQFPNYSSELNVNALELDDSALYLCASSFWTGSEAFFGQGTRLTVV.

The chain links TRBV6-4 to TRBJ2-2; 8 nucleotides align to TRBD1. Germline values: CDR1 MRHNA, CDR2 SNTAGT. The CDR3 covers 14 residues. The J segment lost 2 bases and the V segment lost 4 bases, leaving 0 bases of the junction unmatched. The CDR3 sequence: CASSAGGNTGELFF. CDR3 bases: TGTGCCAGCAGTGCAGGGGGCAACACCGGGGAGCTGTTTTTT.

V and J are TRBV5-1 and TRBJ1-2; possibly TRBD1 for D (5 bases). V was clipped by 0 bases and J by 3 bases, with 6 bases between them. CDR1 is SGHRS and CDR2 is YFSETQ in the germline V gene. CDR3 length: 13 amino acids. CDR3 sequence reads: CASSLETDYGYTF. CDR3 nucleotide sequence: TGCGCCAGCAGCTTGGAGACAGACTATGGCTACACCTTC. The full variable domain, in which reference TRBV5-1 and TRBJ1-2 provide the parts outside the CDR3, is KAGVTQTPRYLIKTRGQQVTLSCSPISGHRSVSWYQQTPGQGLQFLFEYFSETQRNKGNFPGRFSGRQFSNSRSEMNVSTLELGDSALYLCASSLETDYGYTFGSGTRLTVV.

This chain connects TRBV29-1 to TRBJ2-2; D is possibly TRBD1 (6 bases). This CDR3 contains 15 residues. Between the trimmed V and J ends, which lost 0 bases and 2 bases, there was a span of 10 bases. The V gene's germline CDR1 is SQVTM and CDR2 ANQGSEA. This CDR3 reads CSVEDGTLNTGELFF. The CDR3 DNA is TGCAGCGTTGAAGATGGGACACTAAACACCGGGGAGCTGTTTTTT.

This clone came up a few times. In DNA, the CDR3 is TGCGCCAGCACTTTACAGAACACCGGGGAGCTGTTTTTT. Amino acids: CASTLQNTGELFF. The chain is built from TRBV10-2 and TRBJ2-2; unclear D gene. The germline V gene encodes CDR1 WSHSY and CDR2 SAAADI. V was clipped by 7 bases and J by 1 base, with 7 bases between them. There are 13 residues in the CDR3.

The sample holds one count of this clone. The rearrangement uses TRBV14 and TRBJ2-7; no reliable D call. This CDR3 contains 13 residues. V was cut by 3 bases and J by 3 bases, with 9 bases left in between. From germline, CDR1 is SGHDN and CDR2 FVKESK. CDR3 in DNA: TGTGCCAGCAGCCAGAGTATAATCTACGAGCAGTACTTC. Its protein is CASSQSIIYEQYF.

For the CDR3, the DNA is TGCGCCAGCAGCTTGGGGGCGGGGGGCGGCTACACCTTC. It translates to CASSLGAGGGYTF. This chain uses TRBV5-1 with TRBJ1-2; possibly TRBD1 for D (6 bases). Per germline, CDR1 SGHRS and CDR2 YFSETQ. The V end was cut by 0 bases, the J end by 8 bases, with 11 bases between. This CDR3 has 13 residues.

The chain employs TRBV4-1 and TRBJ1-2; D not resolved. V gave up 0 bases and J gave up 4 bases, with 12 bases separating them. The V gene's germline CDR1 is MGHRA and CDR2 YSYEKL. The CDR3 contains 15 residues. The CDR3 here is CASSQEAGIAYGYTF. CDR3 DNA: TGCGCCAGCAGCCAAGAAGCGGGGATCGCCTATGGCTACACCTTC.

This rearrangement joins TRBV10-3 to TRBJ2-1, with D uncertain. V lost 0 bases, J lost 1 base, and 10 bases lay in between. The CDR3 totals 16 residues. CDR1 and CDR2 (germline): ENHRY, SYGVKD. This CDR3 reads CAISESRQGSYNEQFF. The CDR3 bases are TGTGCCATCAGTGAGTCGAGGCAAGGATCCTACAATGAGCAGTTCTTC.

J is TRBJ1-2 and V is TRBV19; D is uncertain. The CDR3 totals 13 residues. Germline V gene lookup returns CDR1 LNHDA and CDR2 SQIVND (reference sequence). V shed 3 bases and J shed 3 bases, with 8 bases lying between them. The CDR3 protein is CASSISRDYGYTF. CDR3 nucleotide sequence: TGTGCCAGTAGTATCAGCCGGGACTATGGCTACACCTTC.

The genes are TRBV5-5 and TRBJ1-1, with TRBD1 identical over 7 bases. Germline V gene lookup returns CDR1 SGHKS and CDR2 YYEKEE (reference sequence). The CDR3 consists of 14 residues. V trimming: 4 bases; J trimming: 4 bases; junction bases outside the gene matches: 7. CDR3 in DNA: TGTGCCAGCAGCCCGGACAGGACGGGCACTGAAGCTTTCTTT. It is translated as CASSPDRTGTEAFF.

The CDR3 is CAISETGGAETQYF. The CDR3 DNA follows: TGTGCCATCAGTGAAACAGGGGGCGCGGAGACCCAGTACTTC. The chain employs TRBV10-3 and TRBJ2-5, with 9 bases that match TRBD1. V gave up 3 bases and J gave up 5 bases; unmatched junction bases: 4. Germline loops: CDR1 ENHRY, CDR2 SYGVKD. This CDR3 is 14 amino acids long.

The chain has TRBV9 and TRBJ2-2; maybe TRBD2 (5 bases). Germline V lookup: CDR1 SGDLS, CDR2 YYNGEE. The V and J ends lost 0 bases and 3 bases respectively, with 6 bases between them. The CDR3 is 14 amino acids. CDR3 DNA: TGTGCCAGCAGCGTAGGGACTTACACCGGGGAGCTGTTTTTT. Amino acids: CASSVGTYTGELFF.

The chain recombines TRBV18 with TRBJ2-3; 9 positions agree with TRBD2. Germline CDR1 is KGHSH and CDR2 is LQKENI. V gave up 6 bases and J gave up 4 bases; unmatched junction bases: 11. The CDR3 has 16 amino acids. CDR3 in DNA: TGTGCCAGCTCTTCCACCGGCGGGGGGGGTGCAGATACGCAGTATTTT. Its translation is CASSSTGGGGADTQYF.

The chain recombines TRBV14 with TRBJ1-1; D unclear. The V end lost 0 bases, the J end lost 4 bases, and 15 bases lay between the germline ends. The CDR3 loop spans 16 amino acids. Germline V gene sequence: CDR1 SGHDN, CDR2 FVKESK. CDR3 loop: CASSQDHGLIRTEAFF. The CDR3 nucleotides are TGTGCCAGCAGCCAAGATCACGGACTTATCCGCACTGAAGCTTTCTTT.

This clone was detected only a few times. The chain recombines TRBV30 with TRBJ1-2; possibly TRBD1 for D (6 bases). Germline-derived CDR1 and CDR2 are GTSNPN and SVGIG (reference sequence). The V end was cut by 5 bases, the J end by 7 bases, with 20 bases between. This CDR3 is 14 amino acids long. The CDR3 reads CAWFSAQGVGGYTF. The CDR3 DNA reads as TGTGCCTGGTTTAGCGCACAGGGAGTGGGTGGCTACACCTTC.

The rearrangement links TRBV27 to TRBJ1-5; D is perhaps TRBD1 (5 bases). This CDR3 comprises 17 residues. The V gene lost 4 bases and the J gene lost 1 base, with 17 bases spanning the gap. Germline lookup yields CDR1 MNHEY and CDR2 SMNVEV (reference sequence). CDR3 residues: CASSSLEWAGSNQPQHF. The CDR3 coding sequence is TGTGCCAGCAGTTCCCTCGAGTGGGCAGGGAGCAATCAGCCCCAGCATTTT.